This T cell receptor beta chain was captured by sequencing in a study of cytomegalovirus exposure and HLA in healthy donors. This clone has a single count. The PCR used 60 Vbeta and 13 Jbeta primers. Some clones are missing from TCRdb's copy, which holds only in-frame ones; the method was immunoSEQ multiplex PCR. The sample has tens of thousands of clones, roughly 74% seen once. The germline gives CDR1 MGHDK, CDR2 SYGVNS. The CDR3 length is 13 residues. Trimming took 7 bases from V and 4 from J; bases not matched to a gene: 2. This sequence was found in a woman in her forties or fifties in good health and CMV-seropositive. Sequencing used PBMCs. This chain joins TRBV25-1 and TRBJ1-1; 11 bases align to TRBD1. CDR3 region: CASKGTGGTEAFF. The CDR3 DNA reads as TGTGCCAGCAAAGGGACAGGGGGCACTGAAGCTTTCTTT.